Shown below are 30 T cell receptor beta chains from a single sample sequenced in a study of memory CD4+ T cells and cytomegalovirus serostatus. Single viable CD3+CD4+CD8-CD45RO+ cells were sorted as the memory CD4+ T cells. TCRdb keeps only in-frame clones here, not all; method: immunoSEQ multiplex PCR. Found here are 70,000 to 90,000 clones, about 73% of them singletons; the top ten hold around 2.6%. Sequencing was done on a sample of memory CD4+ T cells from blood. The source of these receptors is an adult in good health and CMV-seropositive.

The rearrangement uses TRBV19 and TRBJ2-7; a weak D match, TRBD1 (5 bases). The CDR3 consists of 14 residues. V lost 3 bases, J lost 0 bases, and 9 bases lay in between. Germline loops: CDR1 LNHDA, CDR2 SQIVND (reference sequence). The CDR3 sequence is CASSMDTSSYEQYF. CDR3 in DNA: TGTGCCAGTAGTATGGACACGTCCTCCTACGAGCAGTACTTC.

This clone was seen at least ten times. This chain links TRBV10-3 with TRBJ1-1, with D possibly TRBD1 on 5 matching bases. CDR3 size: 12 residues. From germline, CDR1 is ENHRY and CDR2 SYGVKD. V was clipped by 9 bases and J by 4 bases, with 12 bases between them. The CDR3 coding sequence is TGTGCCATAGGGACTGCCAGCACTGAAGCTTTCTTT. Encoded protein: CAIGTASTEAFF.

The chain is built from TRBV6-5 and TRBJ1-4; 7 bases agree with TRBD1. Per germline, CDR1 MNHEY and CDR2 SVGAGI. The length of the CDR3 is 14 residues. The junction had 3 bases not matched to a gene; V was cut back by 8 bases and J by 0 bases. CDR3 protein: CASGQVSTNEKLFF. In DNA form, the CDR3 reads TGTGCCAGCGGACAGGTTTCAACTAATGAAAAACTGTTTTTT.

The rearrangement links TRBV7-9 to TRBJ1-2, with TRBD1 as a possible D gene (6 bases). The CDR3 has 13 residues. The V and J ends lost 3 bases and 4 bases respectively, with 9 bases between them. In germline, CDR1 is SEHNR, CDR2 FQNEAQ (reference sequence). The CDR3 nucleotides read TGTGCCAGCAGCTTGGACAGCACCTATGGCTACACCTTC. Residues: CASSLDSTYGYTF.

J is TRBJ1-1 and V is TRBV18; unclear D gene. Per the germline V gene, CDR1 is KGHSH and CDR2 is LQKENI. Trimming cost V 3 bases and J 1 base, with 12 bases left between them. This CDR3 has 15 amino acids. DNA of the CDR3: TGTGCCAGCTCACCCCGCCTTGACTCGAACACTGAAGCTTTCTTT. It translates to CASSPRLDSNTEAFF.

This chain uses TRBV27 with TRBJ2-3, with 10 bases lining up with TRBD2. The CDR3 is 13 amino acids. CDR1 is MNHEY and CDR2 is SMNVEV in the germline V gene (reference sequence). The ends lost 3 bases at V and 8 bases at J; junction bases unmatched: 2. In DNA form, the CDR3 reads TGTGCCAGCAGTTTTATAGCGGGAGGTACGCAGTATTTT. Translation: CASSFIAGGTQYF.

The rearrangement uses TRBV19 and TRBJ2-1; D is perhaps TRBD2 (5 bases). Trimming removed 5 bases at V and 9 bases at J, with 14 bases between. The CDR3 is 13 residues long. Germline-derived CDR1 and CDR2 are LNHDA and SQIVND (reference sequence). The CDR3 region is CASSPVREGEQFF. CDR3 DNA sequence: TGTGCCAGTAGTCCGGTGAGGGAAGGTGAGCAGTTCTTC.

This clone was counted only a few times. V is TRBV2 and J is TRBJ1-1; 9 bases match TRBD1. In germline, CDR1 is SNHLY, CDR2 FYNNEI. Trimming removed 2 bases from V and 10 bases from J; junction bases left unmatched: 5. CDR3 size: 13 residues. The CDR3 DNA follows: TGTGCCAGCAGTGAATTGGGGACAGGGCTAGCTTTCTTT. It is translated as CASSELGTGLAFF.

This clone showed up just a few times. The chain couples TRBV9 to TRBJ2-1; TRBD2 is a possible D gene (5 bases). The germline V and J ends were trimmed by 0 bases and 0 bases, with 10 bases remaining between them. The CDR3 length is 16 residues. CDR1 and CDR2 (germline): SGDLS, YYNGEE. The CDR3 protein is CASSVAGSSSYNEQFF. The CDR3 nucleotides read TGTGCCAGCAGCGTAGCGGGGTCAAGCTCCTACAATGAGCAGTTCTTC. Full variable domain (remainder filled in from reference TRBV9 and TRBJ2-1): DSGVTQTPKHLITATGQRVTLRCSPRSGDLSVYWYQQSLDQGLQFLIQYYNGEERAKGNILERFSAQQFPDLHSELNLSSLELGDSALYFCASSVAGSSSYNEQFFGPGTRLTVL.

V and J are TRBV27 and TRBJ1-2; TRBD1 matches 7 bases. After removal of 6 bases from V and 6 bases from J, the junction contained 7 bases not matched to a gene. The length of the CDR3 is 13 residues. Germline CDR1 and CDR2: MNHEY and SMNVEV (reference sequence). The CDR3 spells CASSENRGHGYTF. The CDR3 DNA follows: TGTGCCAGCAGCGAAAACAGGGGACATGGCTACACCTTC.

This sequence joins TRBV28 and TRBJ2-7; D tentatively reads TRBD1 or TRBD2 (5 bases each). With 6 bases removed from V and 5 bases from J, the gap between germline ends came to 20 bases. The CDR3 extends over 15 amino acids. Germline V lookup: CDR1 MDHEN, CDR2 SYDVKM. The CDR3 protein is CASRSGTALGHEQYF. The DNA of the CDR3 is TGTGCCAGCAGATCGGGGACCGCACTGGGCCACGAGCAGTACTTC.

This clone was seen only a few times. The rearrangement joins TRBV30 to TRBJ1-1; tentatively, D is TRBD1 (5 bases). In germline, CDR1 is GTSNPN, CDR2 SVGIG (reference sequence). With 7 bases removed from V and 6 bases from J, the gap between germline ends came to 12 bases. This CDR3 contains 11 residues. Written as DNA, the CDR3 is TGTGCCTCCTCGCGGGGGGCTGAAGCTTTCTTT. It is translated as CASSRGAEAFF.

This clone occurred once. The rearrangement joins TRBV19 to TRBJ1-1, with D possibly matching TRBD1 (5 bases). The CDR3 length is 16 residues. In germline, CDR1 is LNHDA, CDR2 SQIVND (reference sequence). The V end lost 7 bases, the J end lost 2 bases, and 20 bases lay between the germline ends. This CDR3 is CASNDPGRGRNTEAFF. CDR3 bases: TGTGCCAGTAATGATCCGGGACGTGGGAGAAACACTGAAGCTTTCTTT.

This clone was picked up one time. The chain couples TRBV5-4 to TRBJ1-2; 9 nucleotides line up with TRBD1. CDR3 length: 14 residues. J was trimmed by 6 bases and V by 2 bases; bases with no gene match: 5. Germline V gene lookup returns CDR1 SGHNT and CDR2 YYREEE (reference sequence). Here the CDR3 reads CASSLITGGDGYTF. CDR3 nucleotides: TGTGCCAGCAGCTTAATCACAGGGGGCGATGGCTACACCTTC. Complete variable domain (other parts from reference TRBV5-4 and TRBJ1-2): ETGVTQSPTHLIKTRGQQVTLRCSSQSGHNTVSWYQQALGQGPQFIFQYYREEENGRGNFPPRFSGLQFPNYSSELNVNALELDDSALYLCASSLITGGDGYTFGSGTRLTVV.

V is TRBV4-1 and J is TRBJ1-1; tentatively, D is TRBD1 (5 bases). Per the germline V gene, CDR1 is MGHRA and CDR2 is YSYEKL. The V end lost 1 base, the J end lost 0 bases, and 18 bases lay between the germline ends. The CDR3 loop spans 18 amino acids. CDR3 amino acids: CASSQGNQGRKMNTEAFF. CDR3 bases: TGCGCCAGCAGCCAAGGGAACCAGGGACGGAAAATGAACACTGAAGCTTTCTTT.

The count of this clone is one. The V call is TRBV28, the J call TRBJ2-7, with D perhaps matching TRBD1 (6 bases). This CDR3 is built from 17 residues. V was pared by 4 bases and J by 1 base, with 20 bases between. Germline CDR1 reads MDHEN; CDR2 reads SYDVKM. The CDR3 loop is CASSWGHGTTDSYEQYF. The CDR3 nucleotides read TGTGCCAGCAGTTGGGGTCATGGGACAACTGATTCCTACGAGCAGTACTTC.

This clone occurred a few times. V usage is TRBV30 and J usage is TRBJ1-2; the D is unclear. V was clipped by 0 bases and J by 7 bases, with 9 bases between them. Germline values: CDR1 GTSNPN, CDR2 SVGIG (reference sequence). There are 12 residues in the CDR3. This CDR3 is CAWSVPPIGYTF. The CDR3 region has the DNA TGTGCCTGGAGTGTACCCCCTATTGGCTACACCTTC.

This chain links TRBV18 with TRBJ1-2; tentative D call: TRBD1 (5 bases). Germline V gives CDR1 KGHSH, CDR2 LQKENI. Trimming removed 3 bases from V and 5 bases from J, with 22 bases in between. The CDR3 spans 17 residues. CDR3 nucleotides: TGTGCCAGCTCACCCGCTACAGGTCAGGGTGCGGGGTATGGCTACACCTTC. It translates to CASSPATGQGAGYGYTF.

The V and J genes are TRBV14 and TRBJ2-1; 11 bases are a match to TRBD2. This CDR3 region has 19 residues. Trimming took 1 base from V and 7 from J; bases not matched to a gene: 15. Germline assignment: CDR1 SGHDN and CDR2 FVKESK. The CDR3 nucleotides read TGTGCCAGCAGCCAAGTCCGCACTCGACTAGCGGGAACCTCAAATGAGCAGTTCTTC. Translation: CASSQVRTRLAGTSNEQFF.

The chain couples TRBV9 to TRBJ2-2; D is uncertain. In germline, CDR1 is SGDLS, CDR2 YYNGEE. The CDR3 extends over 14 amino acids. V lost 0 bases and J 8 bases, leaving 11 bases between the germline ends. The CDR3 DNA is TGTGCCAGCAGCGTAGTGGCCAACCTAGGGGAGCTGTTTTTT. Protein: CASSVVANLGELFF.

This rearrangement joins TRBV7-2 to TRBJ2-5; a weak D match, TRBD2 (5 bases). This CDR3 has 17 amino acids. Looked up from germline, CDR1 is SGHTA and CDR2 is FQGNSA. V was cut by 1 base and J by 2 bases, with 17 bases left in between. The CDR3, as DNA: TGTGCCAGCAGCTTAGGTGGTCGCGGACTCCAACAAGAGACCCAGTACTTC. This codes for CASSLGGRGLQQETQYF.

This sequence joins TRBV6-1 and TRBJ1-1, with 8 bases lining up with TRBD1. The V gene end was trimmed by 3 bases and the J gene end by 8 bases; junction bases not matched to a gene: 5. The CDR3 spans 13 residues. The germline V gene encodes CDR1 MNHNS and CDR2 SASEGT. CDR3 protein: CASSENRDREAFF. The CDR3 DNA follows: TGTGCCAGCAGTGAGAACCGGGACAGGGAAGCTTTCTTT.

This chain uses TRBV10-2 with TRBJ1-5; D is unclear. Trimming left V 11 bases short and J 2 bases short, with 13 bases between. The CDR3 has 13 amino acids. Germline lookup yields CDR1 WSHSY and CDR2 SAAADI. The CDR3 is CASQRSGNQPQHF. The CDR3 DNA reads TGCGCCTCACAAAGGTCTGGCAATCAGCCCCAGCATTTT.

V and J are TRBV7-2 and TRBJ1-6, with 7 bases matching TRBD1. CDR3 length equals 15 residues. J lost 9 bases, V lost 5 bases, and 10 bases had no gene match. Per the germline V gene, CDR1 is SGHTA and CDR2 is FQGNSA. In DNA form, the CDR3 reads TGTGCCAGCAGCCCGCGGGACAGAAGGAGTTCACCCCTCCACTTT. It codes for CASSPRDRRSSPLHF.

This rearrangement joins TRBV18 to TRBJ2-1, with a weak D call TRBD1 (6 bases). The CDR3 totals 16 residues. Deletions cut 3 bases from V and 0 bases from J, with 12 bases between. The V gene's germline CDR1 is KGHSH and CDR2 LQKENI. The CDR3 DNA is TGTGCCAGCTCACCCCGTCAGGGGAGCTCCTACAATGAGCAGTTCTTC. Translation: CASSPRQGSSYNEQFF.

This clone has a single count. V and J are TRBV5-1 and TRBJ2-5; D possibly corresponds to TRBD1 (5 bases). This CDR3 comprises 15 residues. The V end lost 4 bases, the J end lost 5 bases, and 18 bases lay between the germline ends. Per the germline V gene, CDR1 is SGHRS and CDR2 is YFSETQ. The CDR3 region is CASSADTSRWETQYF. The CDR3 DNA sequence: TGCGCCAGCAGCGCGGACACGAGTAGGTGGGAGACCCAGTACTTC.

The rearrangement links TRBV2 to TRBJ1-5; TRBD1 might be the D (5 bases). The CDR3 runs 13 residues. V lost 2 bases, J lost 8 bases, and 10 bases lay in between. Germline loops: CDR1 SNHLY, CDR2 FYNNEI. The CDR3 loop reads CASSERGGEPQHF. The CDR3 DNA reads as TGTGCCAGCAGTGAACGGGGAGGGGAGCCCCAGCATTTT.

This sequence joins TRBV6-6 and TRBJ2-3; D call uncertain. Looked up from germline, CDR1 is MNHNY and CDR2 is SVGAGI (reference sequence). The V and J ends lost 6 bases and 6 bases respectively, with 7 bases between them. The CDR3 sequence is 11 residues long. The CDR3: CASSGADTQYF. CDR3 bases: TGTGCCAGCAGCGGTGCGGATACGCAGTATTTT.

The rearrangement links TRBV27 to TRBJ1-1, with no clear D. V was trimmed by 5 bases and J by 5 bases, leaving 12 bases between them. Germline lookup yields CDR1 MNHEY and CDR2 SMNVEV (reference sequence). The CDR3 sequence is 13 residues long. CDR3 coding DNA: TGTGCCAGCAGTGACCCATGGGCAACTGAAGCTTTCTTT. Residues: CASSDPWATEAFF.

V is TRBV5-5 and J is TRBJ1-4; the D gene is possibly TRBD1 (5 bases). V lost 4 bases and J 8 bases, leaving 18 bases between the germline ends. CDR3 length equals 15 residues. Germline values: CDR1 SGHKS, CDR2 YYEKEE (reference sequence). The CDR3 DNA is TGTGCCAGCAGCAGCTCCGGGACGAAAGACGAAAAACTGTTTTTT. This codes for CASSSSGTKDEKLFF.